Below, one T cell receptor (beta chain) is given with its context. It lacks a known antigen. No per-base quality is available; no much larger clone lies one base away. The CDR3 holds 13 amino acids from the cysteine to the phenylalanine. Here the CDR3 DNA is all that survives: 39 bases in frame from base 1. A distance of 8 bases separates the germline ends of V and J, which lose 1 base and 8 bases respectively. From a lookup of the germline V gene, CDR1 and CDR2 are SGHDN and FVKESK. Library preparation employed the immunoSEQ multiplex PCR assay. TCRdb mirrors the immuneACCESS table, restricted to in-frame sequences. Some clones are absent from its copies; in checked studies, under half trace to an unresolved V gene, and the reason for the others is unknown. The sample table lists under 150,000 clones, roughly 91% of them with a count of one. The top ten clonotypes cover 2% to 2.5% of the sample. The data were taken from a study of control samples from healthy donors and cancer patients (dated by TCRdb to between 2020 and 2021).

The V and J segments used are TRBV14 and TRBJ1-4, and perhaps TRBD1 as D gene, on 6 matching bases. The specimen sequenced was blood. This sequence originates from a woman aged 70-85 years in good health. The CDR3 protein: CASSQGTVEKLFF. The nucleotide sequence reads as follows: TGTGCCAGCAGCCAAGGGACAGTCGAAAAACTGTTTTTT.